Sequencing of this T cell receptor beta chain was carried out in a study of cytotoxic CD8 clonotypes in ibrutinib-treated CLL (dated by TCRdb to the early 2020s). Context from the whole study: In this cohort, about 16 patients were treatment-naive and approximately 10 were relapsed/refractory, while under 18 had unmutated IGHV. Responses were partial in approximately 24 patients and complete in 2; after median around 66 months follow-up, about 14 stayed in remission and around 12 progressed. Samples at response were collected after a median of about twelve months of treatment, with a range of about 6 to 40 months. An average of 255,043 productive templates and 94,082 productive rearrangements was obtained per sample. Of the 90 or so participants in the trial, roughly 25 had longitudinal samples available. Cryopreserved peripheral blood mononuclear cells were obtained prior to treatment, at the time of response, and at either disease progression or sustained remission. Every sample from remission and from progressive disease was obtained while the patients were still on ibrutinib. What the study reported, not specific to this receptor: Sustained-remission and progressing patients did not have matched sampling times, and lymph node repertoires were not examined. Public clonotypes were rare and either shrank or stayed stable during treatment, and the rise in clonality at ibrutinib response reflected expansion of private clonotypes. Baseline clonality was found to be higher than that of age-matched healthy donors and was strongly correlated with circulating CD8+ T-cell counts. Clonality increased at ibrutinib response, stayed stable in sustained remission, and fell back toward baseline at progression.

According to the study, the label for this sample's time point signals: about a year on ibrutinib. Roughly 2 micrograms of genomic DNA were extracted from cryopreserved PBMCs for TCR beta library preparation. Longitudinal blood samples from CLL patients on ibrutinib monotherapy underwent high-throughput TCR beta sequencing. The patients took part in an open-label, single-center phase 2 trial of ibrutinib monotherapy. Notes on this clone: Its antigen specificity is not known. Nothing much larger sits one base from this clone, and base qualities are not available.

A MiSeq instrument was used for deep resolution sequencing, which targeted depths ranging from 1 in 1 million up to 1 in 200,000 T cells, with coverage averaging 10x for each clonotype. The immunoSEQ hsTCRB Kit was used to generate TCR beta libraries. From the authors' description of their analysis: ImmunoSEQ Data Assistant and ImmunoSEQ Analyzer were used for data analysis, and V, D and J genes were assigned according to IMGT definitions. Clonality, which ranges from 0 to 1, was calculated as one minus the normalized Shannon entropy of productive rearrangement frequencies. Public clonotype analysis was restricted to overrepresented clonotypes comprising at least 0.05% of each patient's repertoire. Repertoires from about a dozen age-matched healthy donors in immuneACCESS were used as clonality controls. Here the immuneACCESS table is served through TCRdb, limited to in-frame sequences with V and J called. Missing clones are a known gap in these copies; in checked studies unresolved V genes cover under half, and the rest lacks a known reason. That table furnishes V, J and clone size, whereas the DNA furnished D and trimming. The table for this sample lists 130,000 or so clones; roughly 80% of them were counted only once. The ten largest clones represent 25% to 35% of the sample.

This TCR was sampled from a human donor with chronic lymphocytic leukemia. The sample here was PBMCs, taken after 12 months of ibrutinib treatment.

This receptor has the CDR3 CASSLFFTGGLWNEQFF. The nucleotide sequence is given as TGTGCCAGCAGTTTATTTTTTACCGGAGGTTTGTGGAATGAGCAGTTCTTC. Recombination connected TRBV28 to TRBJ2-1; the D gene is perhaps TRBD2, from 5 matching bases. Looking up the germline V gene yields CDR1 MDHEN and CDR2 SYDVKM. The junction shows trimming of 1 base on V and 7 bases on J, plus 20 bases between the germline ends. The CDR3 numbers 17 residues from cysteine through phenylalanine. The retained sequence is limited to the CDR3, 51 bases, with the frame set at the first base.